The rows below give T cell receptor beta chains drawn from one sample of a study of blood T cells in healthy people across ages. Via MiXCR, TCRdb re-called the 5' RACE reads, giving one row per CDR3 protein. Among roughly 1.5 million distinct CDR3 sequences listed, approximately 39% were seen once. Sequencing was performed on blood. The receptors stem from a woman aged 18-29 years in good health. Both conserved end residues are part of each CDR3. The order of the fields is J gene, V gene, clone size, D gene, CDR3 DNA, CDR3 protein. D genes are given only for firm matches. Expanded clones get a size class; other rows say once, few or many, or leave the size out.

>TRBJ2-3|TRBV7-3|NA|TRBD2
TGTGCCAGCAGCTCCCGCCGGGGTAGCGGGAGTGATACGCAGTATTTT
CASSSRRGSGSDTQYF
>TRBJ2-3|TRBV6-6|few|TRBD1
TGTGCCAGCAGACTCACAGGGGGCGGAAGGTCAGATACGCAGTATTTT
CASRLTGGGRSDTQYF
>TRBJ1-1|TRBV4-3|NA|NA
TGCGCCAGCAGCTCCAGGGGTATTGAAGCTTTCTTT
CASSSRGIEAFF
>TRBJ1-1|TRBV30|NA|NA
TGTGCCTGGGAAAGCCTTTCGAACACTGAAGCTTTCTTT
CAWESLSNTEAFF
>TRBJ1-5|TRBV3-1|few|NA
TGTGCCAGCAGCCCCTACAGGGTCGATCAGCCCCAGCATTTT
CASSPYRVDQPQHF
>TRBJ1-1|TRBV19|few|TRBD1
TGTGCCAGTAGTACCGACAGGGAGGGAACTGAAGCTTTCTTT
CASSTDREGTEAFF
>TRBJ2-3|TRBV12-3/TRBV12-4|NA|NA
TGTGCCAGCGAATCAGGGGGGGTTAGCACAGATGCGCAGTATTTT
CASESGGVSTDAQYF
>TRBJ1-1|TRBV12-3/TRBV12-4|few|NA
TGTGCCAGCAGCCTGGGGAGTCCGGGCACTGAAGCTTTCTTT
CASSLGSPGTEAFF
>TRBJ2-1|TRBV4-3|NA|TRBD2
TGCGCCAGCAGCCAGGGGGGGGTCGGGACGGGAAACAATGAGCAGTTCTTC
CASSQGGVGTGNNEQFF
>TRBJ2-7|TRBV6-2/TRBV6-3|NA|NA
TGTGCCAGCAGTTACCGCCCCATAGGGAGCGGTGCCTACGAGCAGTACTTC
CASSYRPIGSGAYEQYF
>TRBJ2-1|TRBV29-1|NA|NA
TGCAGCGTGCTTGGCCACAATGAGCAGTTCTTC
CSVLGHNEQFF
>TRBJ1-1|TRBV10-3|NA|NA
TGTGCCATCAGGATGACAAATTTGAACACTGAAGCTTTCTTT
CAIRMTNLNTEAFF
>TRBJ1-2|TRBV29-1|few|TRBD1
TGCAGCGTCGACGGGACAGGGGGGGCTGAGGGCTACACCTTC
CSVDGTGGAEGYTF
>TRBJ1-5|TRBV7-2|few|TRBD1
TGTGCCAGCAGCACCCGACAGGGTAGCAATCAGCCCCAGCATTTT
CASSTRQGSNQPQHF
>TRBJ2-3|TRBV30|NA|NA
TGTGCCTGGAGTGTATTGGCCAGCACAGATACGCAGTATTTT
CAWSVLASTDTQYF
>TRBJ1-1|TRBV29-1|NA|NA
TGCAGCGTTAACAGTGTGAACACTGAAGCTTTCTTT
CSVNSVNTEAFF
>TRBJ2-2|TRBV6-5|NA|TRBD2
TGTGCCAGCAGTTCGGGAGGTTACACCGGGGAGCTGTTTTTT
CASSSGGYTGELFF